These T cell receptor beta chains were read from a single sample in a study of blood T cell repertoires in COVID-19. Profiled with immunoSEQ multiplex PCR; TCRdb holds only in-frame clones, not every one. The table lists roughly 230,000 clones, 84% of them singletons. The sequenced sample was peripheral blood. These receptors were taken from a man aged 45 to 65 with acute or convalescent COVID-19. CDR3s include the opening cysteine and the closing phenylalanine or tryptophan. D genes are given only for firm matches. Rows may omit the clone size; those that give it use once, few, many or a size class.

clone size: -; CDR3 length: 13; D gene: -; V gene: TRBV24-1; J gene: TRBJ1-2; CDR3 protein: CATSDAPLGGYTF; CDR3 DNA: TGTGCCACCAGTGATGCCCCCCTTGGCGGCTACACCTTC
clone size: -; CDR3 length: 14; D gene: -; V gene: TRBV19; J gene: TRBJ1-1; CDR3 protein: CASSKSRQRTEAFF; CDR3 DNA: TGTGCCAGTAGTAAATCCCGACAGCGCACTGAAGCTTTCTTT
clone size: -; CDR3 length: 14; D gene: -; V gene: TRBV29-1; J gene: TRBJ2-3; CDR3 protein: CSASGQPGTDTQYF; CDR3 DNA: TGCAGCGCCTCAGGACAGCCCGGCACAGATACGCAGTATTTT
clone size: once; CDR3 length: 13; D gene: TRBD1; V gene: TRBV11-2; J gene: TRBJ1-1; CDR3 protein: CASSLRQGVEAFF; CDR3 DNA: TGTGCCAGCAGCTTAAGACAGGGGGTTGAAGCTTTCTTT
clone size: -; CDR3 length: 12; D gene: -; V gene: TRBV28; J gene: TRBJ1-2; CDR3 protein: CASSLWAARYTF; CDR3 DNA: TGTGCCAGCAGTTTATGGGCGGCCCGCTACACCTTC
clone size: -; CDR3 length: 16; D gene: -; V gene: TRBV28; J gene: TRBJ2-2; CDR3 protein: CASTPWRQTNTGELFF; CDR3 DNA: TGTGCCAGCACCCCCTGGCGGCAAACGAACACCGGGGAGCTGTTTTTT
clone size: -; CDR3 length: 15; D gene: -; V gene: TRBV10-3; J gene: TRBJ1-1; CDR3 protein: CAISESGQFSTEAFF; CDR3 DNA: TGTGCCATCAGTGAGTCGGGGCAGTTTTCCACTGAAGCTTTCTTT
clone size: once; CDR3 length: 14; D gene: -; V gene: TRBV5-6; J gene: TRBJ1-2; CDR3 protein: CASTPLGVGYGYTF; CDR3 DNA: TGTGCCAGCACCCCATTGGGAGTCGGGTATGGCTACACCTTC
clone size: -; CDR3 length: 13; D gene: -; V gene: TRBV30; J gene: TRBJ2-7; CDR3 protein: CARAGLKKYEQYF; CDR3 DNA: TGTGCGCGCGCGGGACTCAAAAAATACGAGCAGTACTTC
clone size: -; CDR3 length: 14; D gene: TRBD1; V gene: TRBV24-1; J gene: TRBJ2-5; CDR3 protein: CATMPARGLETQYF; CDR3 DNA: TGTGCCACCATGCCGGCCAGGGGGCTCGAGACCCAGTACTTC
clone size: -; CDR3 length: 14; D gene: TRBD2; V gene: TRBV7-9; J gene: TRBJ2-5; CDR3 protein: CASSFSGGRETQYF; CDR3 DNA: TGTGCCAGCAGCTTTAGCGGGGGGAGAGAGACCCAGTACTTC
clone size: few; CDR3 length: 15; D gene: TRBD1; V gene: TRBV3-1/TRBV3-2; J gene: TRBJ2-1; CDR3 protein: CASSPGQGLLNEQFF; CDR3 DNA: TGTGCCAGCAGCCCCGGACAGGGCTTGCTCAATGAGCAGTTCTTC
clone size: few; CDR3 length: 14; D gene: TRBD2; V gene: TRBV6-2/TRBV6-3; J gene: TRBJ2-1; CDR3 protein: CASSLGLGGNEQFF; CDR3 DNA: TGTGCCAGCAGCCTCGGACTAGGAGGGAATGAGCAGTTCTTC
clone size: -; CDR3 length: 13; D gene: TRBD1; V gene: TRBV6-6; J gene: TRBJ1-1; CDR3 protein: CASGDRGSTEAFF; CDR3 DNA: TGTGCCAGCGGAGACAGGGGGAGCACTGAAGCTTTCTTT
clone size: -; CDR3 length: 15; D gene: TRBD2; V gene: TRBV7-9; J gene: TRBJ2-7; CDR3 protein: CASSFLSGGSYEQYF; CDR3 DNA: TGTGCCAGCAGCTTTTTGTCGGGAGGCTCCTACGAGCAGTACTTC
clone size: -; CDR3 length: 15; D gene: -; V gene: TRBV27; J gene: TRBJ2-6; CDR3 protein: CASSLRGSGANVLTF; CDR3 DNA: TGTGCCAGCAGTTTACGGGGCTCTGGGGCCAACGTCCTGACTTTC
clone size: -; CDR3 length: 13; D gene: TRBD1; V gene: TRBV20-1; J gene: TRBJ2-7; CDR3 protein: CSASDRASYEQYF; CDR3 DNA: TGCAGTGCAAGTGACAGGGCCTCCTACGAGCAGTACTTC
clone size: -; CDR3 length: 13; D gene: -; V gene: TRBV6-5; J gene: TRBJ2-7; CDR3 protein: CASTLLLTGEQYF; CDR3 DNA: TGTGCCAGCACGCTTCTGCTAACGGGCGAGCAGTACTTC
clone size: once; CDR3 length: 15; D gene: TRBD2; V gene: TRBV6-5; J gene: TRBJ2-1; CDR3 protein: CASRDGLAGGNEQFF; CDR3 DNA: TGTGCCAGCAGAGACGGACTAGCGGGAGGGAATGAGCAGTTCTTC
clone size: -; CDR3 length: 14; D gene: -; V gene: TRBV6-5; J gene: TRBJ1-6; CDR3 protein: CASSRNRVNSPLHF; CDR3 DNA: TGTGCCAGCAGTAGGAACAGGGTCAATTCACCCCTCCACTTT
clone size: -; CDR3 length: 15; D gene: TRBD1; V gene: TRBV7-3; J gene: TRBJ2-2; CDR3 protein: CASSRQGGNTGELFF; CDR3 DNA: TGTGCCAGCAGCCGACAGGGGGGGAACACCGGGGAGCTGTTTTTT
clone size: -; CDR3 length: 15; D gene: TRBD1; V gene: TRBV10-3; J gene: TRBJ1-4; CDR3 protein: CAISPGQGRSEKLFF; CDR3 DNA: TGTGCCATCAGCCCCGGACAGGGAAGGAGTGAAAAACTGTTTTTT
clone size: -; CDR3 length: 15; D gene: TRBD1; V gene: TRBV5-1; J gene: TRBJ2-1; CDR3 protein: CASSLRQGFGNEQFF; CDR3 DNA: TGCGCCAGCAGCTTAAGACAGGGTTTCGGCAATGAGCAGTTCTTC
clone size: -; CDR3 length: 16; D gene: -; V gene: TRBV9; J gene: TRBJ2-6; CDR3 protein: CASSVEDRAGANVLTF; CDR3 DNA: TGTGCCAGCAGCGTAGAGGACAGAGCTGGGGCCAACGTCCTGACTTTC
clone size: -; CDR3 length: 14; D gene: -; V gene: TRBV7-2; J gene: TRBJ1-1; CDR3 protein: CASSLALRNTEAFF; CDR3 DNA: TGTGCCAGCAGCTTAGCCCTTCGGAACACTGAAGCTTTCTTT
clone size: -; CDR3 length: 15; D gene: TRBD2; V gene: TRBV6-5; J gene: TRBJ2-1; CDR3 protein: CASSSALAVRDEQFF; CDR3 DNA: TGTGCCAGCAGTTCAGCCCTAGCGGTTCGGGATGAGCAGTTCTTC
clone size: -; CDR3 length: 13; D gene: -; V gene: TRBV2; J gene: TRBJ2-7; CDR3 protein: CASSAASDYEQYF; CDR3 DNA: TGTGCCAGCAGTGCGGCTAGTGACTACGAGCAGTACTTC
clone size: -; CDR3 length: 19; D gene: TRBD1; V gene: TRBV2; J gene: TRBJ2-5; CDR3 protein: CASIAGQGSSGWAQETQYF; CDR3 DNA: TGTGCCAGCATAGCGGGACAGGGGTCCTCAGGGTGGGCCCAAGAGACCCAGTACTTC
clone size: few; CDR3 length: 14; D gene: -; V gene: TRBV29-1; J gene: TRBJ1-2; CDR3 protein: CSVEGVGQKNGYTF; CDR3 DNA: TGCAGCGTTGAGGGTGTTGGGCAGAAAAATGGCTACACCTTC
clone size: -; CDR3 length: 14; D gene: -; V gene: TRBV5-8; J gene: TRBJ2-2; CDR3 protein: CASSLDVLTGELFF; CDR3 DNA: TGTGCCAGCAGCCTGGACGTACTCACCGGGGAGCTGTTTTTT
clone size: -; CDR3 length: 16; D gene: -; V gene: TRBV11-1; J gene: TRBJ1-4; CDR3 protein: CASSLDLGGLGEKLFF; CDR3 DNA: TGTGCCAGCAGCTTAGACCTCGGGGGGCTGGGTGAAAAACTGTTTTTT
clone size: -; CDR3 length: 13; D gene: -; V gene: TRBV5-8; J gene: TRBJ2-7; CDR3 protein: CASSLDYPIEQYF; CDR3 DNA: TGTGCCAGCAGCTTGGACTACCCGATCGAGCAGTACTTC
clone size: -; CDR3 length: 14; D gene: -; V gene: TRBV11-2; J gene: TRBJ1-4; CDR3 protein: CASSLSFGEEKLFF; CDR3 DNA: TGTGCCAGCAGCTTATCTTTCGGTGAGGAAAAACTGTTTTTT
clone size: -; CDR3 length: 15; D gene: TRBD1; V gene: TRBV2; J gene: TRBJ1-2; CDR3 protein: CASSLRDSINYGYTF; CDR3 DNA: TGTGCCAGCAGTCTCCGGGACAGCATTAACTATGGCTACACCTTC
clone size: -; CDR3 length: 15; D gene: TRBD2; V gene: TRBV6-5; J gene: TRBJ2-3; CDR3 protein: CASSYRLAPTDTQYF; CDR3 DNA: TGTGCCAGCAGTTACCGACTAGCGCCCACAGATACGCAGTATTTT
clone size: -; CDR3 length: 16; D gene: -; V gene: TRBV6-1; J gene: TRBJ1-5; CDR3 protein: CASSEVGGRINQPQHF; CDR3 DNA: TGTGCCAGCAGTGAAGTTGGGGGCAGGATCAATCAGCCCCAGCATTTT
clone size: -; CDR3 length: 15; D gene: -; V gene: TRBV6-5; J gene: TRBJ2-7; CDR3 protein: CASSYGDSLVYEQYF; CDR3 DNA: TGTGCCAGCAGTTACGGTGACTCTCTGGTGTACGAGCAGTACTTC
clone size: -; CDR3 length: 14; D gene: -; V gene: TRBV5-1; J gene: TRBJ2-3; CDR3 protein: CASSLTAFTDTQYF; CDR3 DNA: TGCGCCAGCAGCTTGACAGCCTTTACAGATACGCAGTATTTT
clone size: -; CDR3 length: 15; D gene: -; V gene: TRBV11-3; J gene: TRBJ2-1; CDR3 protein: CASSLLSTSYNEQFF; CDR3 DNA: TGTGCCAGCAGCTTGCTGTCTACCTCCTACAATGAGCAGTTCTTC
clone size: -; CDR3 length: 15; D gene: -; V gene: TRBV5-4; J gene: TRBJ2-3; CDR3 protein: CASSLDRGSTDTQYF; CDR3 DNA: TGTGCCAGCAGCTTGGACCGGGGGAGCACAGATACGCAGTATTTT
clone size: -; CDR3 length: 16; D gene: -; V gene: TRBV9; J gene: TRBJ1-6; CDR3 protein: CASSVETESYNSPLHF; CDR3 DNA: TGTGCCAGCAGCGTAGAAACAGAATCCTATAATTCACCCCTCCACTTT
clone size: -; CDR3 length: 15; D gene: TRBD2; V gene: TRBV27; J gene: TRBJ2-7; CDR3 protein: CASSQRLAGAYEQYF; CDR3 DNA: TGTGCCAGCAGTCAACGACTAGCGGGAGCTTACGAGCAGTACTTC
clone size: once; CDR3 length: 15; D gene: -; V gene: TRBV11-3; J gene: TRBJ2-3; CDR3 protein: CASSLGQEDTDTQYF; CDR3 DNA: TGTGCCAGCAGCTTAGGGCAGGAAGACACAGATACGCAGTATTTT
clone size: -; CDR3 length: 15; D gene: -; V gene: TRBV15; J gene: TRBJ1-5; CDR3 protein: CATSRVMGSNQPQHF; CDR3 DNA: TGTGCCACCAGCAGAGTCATGGGCAGCAATCAGCCCCAGCATTTT
clone size: -; CDR3 length: 12; D gene: -; V gene: TRBV30; J gene: TRBJ2-5; CDR3 protein: CAWSVRSETQYF; CDR3 DNA: TGTGCCTGGAGTGTACGGTCGGAGACCCAGTACTTC
clone size: -; CDR3 length: 15; D gene: TRBD2; V gene: TRBV11-3; J gene: TRBJ2-1; CDR3 protein: CASSPLAGVYNEQFF; CDR3 DNA: TGTGCCAGCAGCCCTCTAGCGGGAGTCTACAATGAGCAGTTCTTC
clone size: -; CDR3 length: 15; D gene: -; V gene: TRBV27; J gene: TRBJ1-5; CDR3 protein: CASRAQGPSNQPQHF; CDR3 DNA: TGTGCCAGCAGGGCGCAGGGTCCTAGCAATCAGCCCCAGCATTTT
clone size: -; CDR3 length: 13; D gene: TRBD2; V gene: TRBV11-3; J gene: TRBJ2-7; CDR3 protein: CASRSGSSYEQYF; CDR3 DNA: TGTGCCAGCCGAAGCGGGAGCTCCTACGAGCAGTACTTC
clone size: -; CDR3 length: 15; D gene: TRBD1; V gene: TRBV6-5; J gene: TRBJ1-2; CDR3 protein: CASSYSGQANYGYTF; CDR3 DNA: TGTGCCAGCAGTTACTCGGGACAGGCAAACTATGGCTACACCTTC
clone size: -; CDR3 length: 16; D gene: -; V gene: TRBV11-2; J gene: TRBJ2-7; CDR3 protein: CASSLNSAGSSYEQYF; CDR3 DNA: TGTGCCAGCAGCTTAAACTCTGCGGGGAGCTCCTACGAGCAGTACTTC
clone size: -; CDR3 length: 14; D gene: -; V gene: TRBV23-1; J gene: TRBJ1-5; CDR3 protein: CASKDSPYNQPQHF; CDR3 DNA: TGCGCCAGCAAGGACAGTCCCTACAATCAGCCCCAGCATTTT
clone size: -; CDR3 length: 14; D gene: TRBD1; V gene: TRBV27; J gene: TRBJ1-6; CDR3 protein: CASSGQVNNSPLHF; CDR3 DNA: TGTGCCAGCAGTGGACAGGTTAATAATTCACCCCTCCACTTT
clone size: few; CDR3 length: 17; D gene: TRBD2; V gene: TRBV24-1; J gene: TRBJ2-5; CDR3 protein: CATSGTSGTAYQETQYF; CDR3 DNA: TGTGCCACCAGTGGCACTAGCGGGACGGCGTACCAAGAGACCCAGTACTTC
clone size: few; CDR3 length: 14; D gene: -; V gene: TRBV24-1; J gene: TRBJ1-2; CDR3 protein: CATSDSPRGYGYTF; CDR3 DNA: TGTGCCACCAGTGATTCCCCTCGAGGCTATGGCTACACCTTC
clone size: -; CDR3 length: 16; D gene: -; V gene: TRBV5-1; J gene: TRBJ1-1; CDR3 protein: CASSPTVLNRGTEAFF; CDR3 DNA: TGCGCCAGCAGCCCAACCGTTTTAAACCGGGGCACTGAAGCTTTCTTT
clone size: -; CDR3 length: 13; D gene: -; V gene: TRBV6-5; J gene: TRBJ1-1; CDR3 protein: CASSYSIVTEAFF; CDR3 DNA: TGTGCCAGCAGTTACTCGATAGTCACTGAAGCTTTCTTT
clone size: -; CDR3 length: 15; D gene: -; V gene: TRBV27; J gene: TRBJ1-5; CDR3 protein: CASRGGLYSNQPQHF; CDR3 DNA: TGTGCCAGCAGGGGGGGACTTTATAGCAATCAGCCCCAGCATTTT
clone size: -; CDR3 length: 15; D gene: -; V gene: TRBV29-1; J gene: TRBJ1-1; CDR3 protein: CSSRGRGGGNTEAFF; CDR3 DNA: TGCAGCTCTAGGGGCAGGGGTGGAGGGAACACTGAAGCTTTCTTT
clone size: few; CDR3 length: 14; D gene: -; V gene: TRBV5-1; J gene: TRBJ1-5; CDR3 protein: CASSPDTRNQPQHF; CDR3 DNA: TGCGCCAGCAGCCCTGACACCCGCAATCAGCCCCAGCATTTT
clone size: few; CDR3 length: 14; D gene: TRBD2; V gene: TRBV3-1/TRBV3-2; J gene: TRBJ2-7; CDR3 protein: CASSQGTSPYEQYF; CDR3 DNA: TGTGCCAGCAGCCAGGGGACTAGCCCCTACGAGCAGTACTTC